This T cell receptor (beta chain) was sequenced in a study of T cells in tumors after PD-1 blockade. In the study overall: No patient had prior checkpoint blockade, systemic immunosuppression, or radiotherapy within 4 weeks. Treatment was either pembrolizumab 200 mg every 3 weeks or cemiplimab 350 mg every 2 weeks. Peripheral blood samples averaged approximately 33,000 unique clonotypes and roughly 110,000 templates.

Repertoires were generated with immunoSEQ multiplex PCR, while TCRdb's copy carries only in-frame clones and drops some. There are about 20,000 clones in the sample; more than 70% occur only once, and 20% to 30% lies in the top ten. Template: tumor biopsy or peripheral blood genomic DNA, roughly 616-6,500 ng per sample. The V end lost 0 bases, the J end lost 1 base, and 13 bases lay between the germline ends. CDR1 and CDR2 from the germline V gene are MNHNS and SASEGT. This CDR3 has 16 amino acids. The sequences come from PBMCs, collected before anti-PD-1 treatment. V gene TRBV6-1 combines with J gene TRBJ2-7, with TRBD2 as a possible D gene (5 bases). This TCR was sampled from a human donor with basal cell carcinoma. As DNA, the CDR3 is TGTGCCAGCAGTGAAGCGCTGAGCGGAAGGTCCTACGAGCAGTACTTC. It encodes CASSEALSGRSYEQYF.